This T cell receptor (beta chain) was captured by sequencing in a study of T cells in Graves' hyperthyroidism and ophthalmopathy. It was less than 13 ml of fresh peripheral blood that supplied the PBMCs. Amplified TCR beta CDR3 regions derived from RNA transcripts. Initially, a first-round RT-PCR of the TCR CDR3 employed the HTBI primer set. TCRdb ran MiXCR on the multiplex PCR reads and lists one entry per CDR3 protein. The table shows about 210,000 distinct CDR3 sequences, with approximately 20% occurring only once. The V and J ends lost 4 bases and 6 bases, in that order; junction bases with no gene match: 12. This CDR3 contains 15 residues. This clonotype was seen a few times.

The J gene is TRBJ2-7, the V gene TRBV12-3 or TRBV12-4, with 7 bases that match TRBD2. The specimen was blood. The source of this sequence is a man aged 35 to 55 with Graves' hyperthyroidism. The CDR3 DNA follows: TGTGCCAGCAGTTCTCCTGGACTAGGGGTTGTCGAGCAGTACTTC. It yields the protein CASSSPGLGVVEQYF.